This TCR beta chain was identified during a study of molecular identifiers for immune sequencing clone quantification (dated by TCRdb to between 2017 and 2018). With regard to the full study: For a replicate experiment, RNA from approximately 20,000 or 100,000 naive CD8 T cells was divided into five aliquots, of which four were sequenced. CD8 T cells were used in a methods study to benchmark molecular-identifier clustering-based TCR repertoire sequencing (MIDCIRS) and TCR RNA copy counting.

What the authors observed across the whole study: Identical TCR molecules sharing a barcode could cause highly expanded clone sizes to be underestimated. Even against a background of 800,000 to 1,000,000 naive CD8 T cells, spiked-in Jurkat TCR RNA amounting to a single cell's worth was reported to be detectable. Modeling indicated approximately 3.2 TCR RNA copies recovered per cell, compared with roughly 10 by digital PCR, which implies a capture efficiency of approximately 30%. Naive libraries contained spiked-in Jurkat TCR RNA (approximately nine copies' worth), which is not part of the donor repertoire. In CMV-specific effector cells, clones with more than 20 RNA copies accounted for over 98% of molecules, whereas in naive cells such clones accounted for under 1%. When barcode sub-clustering was omitted, TCR diversity was inflated by chimeric consensus sequences, with chimeras reaching as high as 47%.

Libraries were built with PCR. These reads were obtained on an Illumina HiSeq 4000. Bulk TCR libraries were generated as previously described, with the TCR primers listed in Table S5 used. Total RNA was purified with the Qiagen AllPrep DNA/RNA kit. Reads from multiple sequencing runs of the same library were pooled before analysis. In the source study's methods: Reads were retained only if their TCR constant sequence matched exactly, and those retained reads were trimmed to 150 nt and grouped according to their 12-nt molecular barcodes. Reads inside each barcode group were sub-clustered using a 15% Levenshtein threshold, and a quality-weighted consensus sequence was constructed for each RNA molecule. Non-functional sequences were filtered out, along with any lower-count sequence sitting one edit away from another sequence. On the basis of fitting two negative binomial distributions, barcode sub-clusters with fewer than 20% of the maximum read count were discarded. TCRdb redid the processing of the public reads, applying fastp at Q25 and MiXCR, and retained in-frame beta chains. Entries are consolidated by CDR3 protein sequence, retaining the most common genes and DNA. These V and J calls are TCRdb output, not the study's own analysis. The sample has about 640,000 distinct CDR3 sequences on record, roughly 21% of them singletons. Of the sample, 0.7% to 1% falls within the top ten clones.

Ten or more counts support this clonotype. There is no known antigen for this receptor. No base quality information exists; no much larger clone differs at one position. Taken from the germline V gene, the CDR1 and CDR2 loops are MDHEN and SYDVKM. From its cysteine to its phenylalanine, the CDR3 spans 12 amino acids. Here the CDR3 DNA is all that survives: 36 bases in frame from base 1. V and J lose 6 bases and 3 bases, and a span of 8 bases separates them. Libraries of naive CD8 T cells were built from anywhere between roughly 17,000 and 1,000,000 sorted cells, with 10%, 30% or 50% of the purified RNA used. Naive CD8 T cells, defined as CD8+CD4-CCR7+CD45RA+, were FACS-sorted into RLT Plus buffer on a BD FACSAria II. To test detection sensitivity, Jurkat RNA equal to 9 to 10 TCR copies was added to samples of 20,000-1,000,000 naive CD8 T cells. Enrichment of CD8 T cells was done with RosetteSep CD8+ T Cell Enrichment Cocktail plus Ficoll-Paque, and ACK red cell lysis came afterward.

This chain is built from TRBV28 and TRBJ1-1, with the identity of the D gene unclear. The specimen was naive CD8+ T cells from blood, with Jurkat cell RNA spiked in. The sample's cell subset or site label, in plain terms: FACS-sorted CD8+CD4-CCR7+CD45RA+ naive T cells. This TCR came from a human donor in good health. Some libraries in this study had Jurkat cell RNA spiked in. The DNA sequence is TGTGCCAGCAGAGACCACCACACTGAAGCTTTCTTT. The resulting protein is CASRDHHTEAFF.